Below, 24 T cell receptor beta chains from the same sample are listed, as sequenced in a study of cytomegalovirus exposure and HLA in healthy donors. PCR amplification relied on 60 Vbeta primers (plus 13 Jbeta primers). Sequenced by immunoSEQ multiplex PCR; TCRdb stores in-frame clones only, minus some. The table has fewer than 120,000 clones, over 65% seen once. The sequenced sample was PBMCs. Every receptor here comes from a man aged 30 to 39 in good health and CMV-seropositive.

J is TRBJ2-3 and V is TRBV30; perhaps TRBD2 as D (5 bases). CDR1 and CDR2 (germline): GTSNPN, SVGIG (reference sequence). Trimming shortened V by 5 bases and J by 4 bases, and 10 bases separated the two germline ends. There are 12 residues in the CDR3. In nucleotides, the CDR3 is TGTGCCTGGCTTGGGAGATCAGATACGCAGTATTTT. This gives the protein CAWLGRSDTQYF.

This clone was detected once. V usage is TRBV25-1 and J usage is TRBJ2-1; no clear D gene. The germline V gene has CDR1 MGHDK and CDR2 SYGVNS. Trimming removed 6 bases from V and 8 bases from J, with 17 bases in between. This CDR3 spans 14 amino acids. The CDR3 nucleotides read TGTGCCAGCAGCGCTGCTTTCAGGTTCGATGAGCAGTTCTTC. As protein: CASSAAFRFDEQFF. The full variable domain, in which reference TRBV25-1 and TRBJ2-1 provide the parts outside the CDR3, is EADIYQTPRYLVIGTGKKITLECSQTMGHDKMYWYQQDPGMELHLIHYSYGVNSTEKGDLSSESTVSRIRTEHFPLTLESARPSHTSQYLCASSAAFRFDEQFFGPGTRLTVL.

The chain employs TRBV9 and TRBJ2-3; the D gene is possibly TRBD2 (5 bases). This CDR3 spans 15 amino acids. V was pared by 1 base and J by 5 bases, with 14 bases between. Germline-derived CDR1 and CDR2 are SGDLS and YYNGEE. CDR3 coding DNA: TGTGCCAGCAGCGTACCCACGGGGTCTGGAGATACGCAGTATTTT. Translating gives CASSVPTGSGDTQYF.

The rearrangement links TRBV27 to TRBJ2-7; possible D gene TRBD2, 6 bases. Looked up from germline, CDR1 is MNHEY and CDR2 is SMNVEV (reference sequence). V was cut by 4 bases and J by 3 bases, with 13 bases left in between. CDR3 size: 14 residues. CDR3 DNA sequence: TGTGCCAGCAGTTCACCGGGACTGGTCTACGAGCAGTACTTC. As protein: CASSSPGLVYEQYF.

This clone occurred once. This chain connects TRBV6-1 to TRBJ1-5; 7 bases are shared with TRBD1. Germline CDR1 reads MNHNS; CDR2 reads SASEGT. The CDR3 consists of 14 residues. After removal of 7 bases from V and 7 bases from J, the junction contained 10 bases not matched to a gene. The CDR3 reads CASKITGVWQPQHF. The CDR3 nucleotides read TGTGCCAGCAAAATAACAGGGGTGTGGCAGCCCCAGCATTTT.

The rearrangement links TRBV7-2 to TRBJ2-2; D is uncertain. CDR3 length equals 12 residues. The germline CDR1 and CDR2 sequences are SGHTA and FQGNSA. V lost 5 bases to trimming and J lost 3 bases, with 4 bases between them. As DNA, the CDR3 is TGTGCCAGCAGCACAGACACCGGGGAGCTGTTTTTT. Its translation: CASSTDTGELFF.

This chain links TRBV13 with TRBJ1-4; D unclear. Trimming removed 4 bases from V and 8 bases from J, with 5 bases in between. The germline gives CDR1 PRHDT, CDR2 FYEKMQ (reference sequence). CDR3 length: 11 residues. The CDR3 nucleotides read TGTGCCAGCAGCTACCGGGAAAAACTGTTTTTT. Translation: CASSYREKLFF.

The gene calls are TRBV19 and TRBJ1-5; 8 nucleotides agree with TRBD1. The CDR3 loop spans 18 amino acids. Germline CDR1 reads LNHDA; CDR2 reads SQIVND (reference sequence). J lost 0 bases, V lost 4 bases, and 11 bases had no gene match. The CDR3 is CASSSGQGRGYSNQPQHF. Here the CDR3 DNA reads TGTGCCAGTAGTAGTGGACAGGGTCGAGGGTATAGCAATCAGCCCCAGCATTTT.

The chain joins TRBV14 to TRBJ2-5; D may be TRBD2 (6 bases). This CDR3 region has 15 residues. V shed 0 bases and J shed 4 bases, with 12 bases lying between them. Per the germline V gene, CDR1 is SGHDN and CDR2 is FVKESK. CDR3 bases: TGTGCCAGCAGCCAAGAGAGGGGCGGGGTAGAGACCCAGTACTTC. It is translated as CASSQERGGVETQYF.

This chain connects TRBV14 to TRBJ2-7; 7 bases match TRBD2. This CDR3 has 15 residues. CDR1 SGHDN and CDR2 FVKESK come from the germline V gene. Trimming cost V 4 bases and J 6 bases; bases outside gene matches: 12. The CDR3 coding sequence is TGTGCCAGCAGCCCCGAGATAGCGGGTTTGGGCGAGCAGTACTTC. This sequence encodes CASSPEIAGLGEQYF.

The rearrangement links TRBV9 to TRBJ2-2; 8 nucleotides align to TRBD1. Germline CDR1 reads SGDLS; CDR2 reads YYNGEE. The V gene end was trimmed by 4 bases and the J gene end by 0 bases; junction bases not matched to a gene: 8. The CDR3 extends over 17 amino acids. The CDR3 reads CASSPGQGLSNTGELFF. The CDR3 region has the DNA TGTGCCAGCAGCCCCGGACAGGGCTTGTCGAACACCGGGGAGCTGTTTTTT.

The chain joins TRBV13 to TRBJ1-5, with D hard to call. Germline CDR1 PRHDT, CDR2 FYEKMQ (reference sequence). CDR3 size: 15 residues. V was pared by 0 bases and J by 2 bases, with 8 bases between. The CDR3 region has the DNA TGTGCCAGCAGCTTAGGGCGAGGAGGCAATCAGCCCCAGCATTTT. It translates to CASSLGRGGNQPQHF.

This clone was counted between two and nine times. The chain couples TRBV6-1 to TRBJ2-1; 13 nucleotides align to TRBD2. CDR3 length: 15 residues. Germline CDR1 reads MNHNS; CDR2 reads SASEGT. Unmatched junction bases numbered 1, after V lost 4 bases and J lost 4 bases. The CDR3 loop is CASSGTSGSYNEQFF. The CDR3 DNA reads TGTGCCAGCAGTGGGACTAGCGGGAGTTACAATGAGCAGTTCTTC.

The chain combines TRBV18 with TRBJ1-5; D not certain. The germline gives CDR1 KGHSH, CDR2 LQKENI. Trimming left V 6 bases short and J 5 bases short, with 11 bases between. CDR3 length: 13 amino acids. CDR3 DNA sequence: TGTGCCAGCTCTGTCGGGAGGGATCAGCCCCAGCATTTT. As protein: CASSVGRDQPQHF.

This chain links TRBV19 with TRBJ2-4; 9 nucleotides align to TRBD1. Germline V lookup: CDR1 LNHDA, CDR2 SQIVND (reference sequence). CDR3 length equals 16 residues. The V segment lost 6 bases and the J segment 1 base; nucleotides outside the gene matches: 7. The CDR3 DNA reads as TGTGCCAGTAGCACCGGGACAGGGTTTGCCAAAAACATTCAGTACTTC. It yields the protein CASSTGTGFAKNIQYF.

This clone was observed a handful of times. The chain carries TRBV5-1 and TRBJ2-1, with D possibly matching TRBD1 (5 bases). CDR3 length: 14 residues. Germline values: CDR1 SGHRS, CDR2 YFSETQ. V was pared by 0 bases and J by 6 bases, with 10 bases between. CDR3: CASSLGRGGNEQFF. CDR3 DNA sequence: TGCGCCAGCAGCTTGGGTAGGGGTGGCAATGAGCAGTTCTTC.

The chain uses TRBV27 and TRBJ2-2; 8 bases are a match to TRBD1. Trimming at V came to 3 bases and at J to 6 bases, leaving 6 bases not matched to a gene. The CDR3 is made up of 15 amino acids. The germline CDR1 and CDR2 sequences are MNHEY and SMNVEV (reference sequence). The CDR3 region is CASSLARGLSGELFF. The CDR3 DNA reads TGTGCCAGCAGTTTGGCCAGGGGGCTGTCCGGGGAGCTGTTTTTT.

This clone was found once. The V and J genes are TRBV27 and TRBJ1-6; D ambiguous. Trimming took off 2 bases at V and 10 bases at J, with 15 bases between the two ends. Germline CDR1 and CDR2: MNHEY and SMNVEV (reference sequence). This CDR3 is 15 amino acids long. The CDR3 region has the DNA TGTGCCAGCAGTTTAGTGGCGGGGATAGGGTCACCCCTCCACTTT. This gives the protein CASSLVAGIGSPLHF.

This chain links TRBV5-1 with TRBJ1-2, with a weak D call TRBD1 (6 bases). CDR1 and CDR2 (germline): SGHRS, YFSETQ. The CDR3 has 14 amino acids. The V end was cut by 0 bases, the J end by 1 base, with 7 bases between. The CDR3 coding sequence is TGCGCCAGCAGCTTGGCAGGGGTTAACTATGGCTACACCTTC. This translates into CASSLAGVNYGYTF.

The CDR3: CASSLPLGGVFEQYF. The CDR3 region has the DNA TGTGCCAGCAGTTTGCCTCTAGGAGGGGTGTTCGAGCAGTACTTC. This rearrangement joins TRBV28 to TRBJ2-7; D is possibly TRBD2 (6 bases). Trimming removed 3 bases at V and 6 bases at J, with 18 bases between. This CDR3 is built from 15 residues. CDR1 and CDR2 (germline): MDHEN, SYDVKM.

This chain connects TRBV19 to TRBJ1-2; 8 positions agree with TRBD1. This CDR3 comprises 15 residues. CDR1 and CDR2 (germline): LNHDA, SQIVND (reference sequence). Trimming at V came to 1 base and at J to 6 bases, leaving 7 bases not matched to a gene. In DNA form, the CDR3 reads TGTGCCAGTAGTATAGTTGGCAGGGGGCGAGATGGCTACACCTTC. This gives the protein CASSIVGRGRDGYTF.

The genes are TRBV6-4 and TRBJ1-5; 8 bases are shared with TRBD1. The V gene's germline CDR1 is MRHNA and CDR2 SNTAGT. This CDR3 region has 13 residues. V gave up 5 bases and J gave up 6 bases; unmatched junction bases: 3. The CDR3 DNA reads TGTGCCAGCAGTCAGGGGGCGTTTCAGCCCCAGCATTTT. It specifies CASSQGAFQPQHF.

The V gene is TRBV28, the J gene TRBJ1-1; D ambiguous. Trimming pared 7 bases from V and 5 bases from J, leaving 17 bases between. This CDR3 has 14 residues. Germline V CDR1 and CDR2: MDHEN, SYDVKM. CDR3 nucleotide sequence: TGTGCCAGCACCACTAACCCGGGATGGACTGAAGCTTTCTTT. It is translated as CASTTNPGWTEAFF.

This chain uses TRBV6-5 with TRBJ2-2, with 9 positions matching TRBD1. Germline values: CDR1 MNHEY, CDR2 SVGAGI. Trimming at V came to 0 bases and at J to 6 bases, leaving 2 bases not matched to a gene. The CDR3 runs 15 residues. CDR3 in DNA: TGTGCCAGCAGTTACTCGGGACAGGGAGCCGGGGAGCTGTTTTTT. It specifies CASSYSGQGAGELFF.